This T cell receptor beta chain was sequenced during a study of Ad26.COV2.S vaccination and SARS-CoV-2 variants. Study-level background: Participant was drawn from the COV1001 Ad26.COV2.S trial arm. Once or twice, 56 days apart, Ad26.COV2.S was delivered intramuscularly.

Study results and caveats: Spike-specific responses of CD8+ and CD4+ T cells were reported to display substantial breadth after vaccination.

Using immunoSEQ multiplex PCR, the repertoire was profiled, and TCRdb retains in-frame clones only, with some absent. The profile shows some 400,000 clones, approximately 91% of them singletons. Treatment here: roughly 18 received Ad26.COV2.S at low or high dose, single or two shots; a few received placebo; per-sample allocation not given. The samples date from day 63 after the first vaccine or placebo injection. An Ad26 vector expressing Wuhan-strain SARS-CoV-2 spike served as the vaccine. The V gene's germline CDR1 is SGHNT and CDR2 YYREEE (reference sequence). Germline trimming cut 3 bases from V and 0 bases from J; bases unmatched to any gene: 5. The CDR3 loop spans 16 amino acids. Comment on this clone: Its target is unknown.

The sequence derives from a person between 18 and 59 years old who received the Ad26.COV2.S COVID-19 vaccine or a placebo. The sequencing used peripheral blood, collected in a trial of Ad26.COV2.S vaccine versus placebo. The rearrangement uses TRBV5-4 and TRBJ2-7; 11 bases align to TRBD2. The CDR3 region has the DNA TGTGCCAGCAGCTCCCCGGGACTAGCGGACTCCTACGAGCAGTACTTC. It is translated as CASSSPGLADSYEQYF.